This passage covers 25 T cell receptor beta chains from one sample sequenced in a study of blood T cell repertoires in COVID-19. Profiled with immunoSEQ multiplex PCR; TCRdb holds only in-frame clones, not every one. The sample lists roughly 200,000 clones, 88% occurring once. The sample comprised peripheral blood. These receptors came from a man aged 50 or older with COVID-19, enrolled during active disease.

The V and J genes are TRBV19 and TRBJ2-1; TRBD2 matches at 7 bases. V was pared by 5 bases and J by 7 bases, with 8 bases of the junction left unmatched. In germline, CDR1 is LNHDA, CDR2 SQIVND (reference sequence). The CDR3 is 14 residues long. The CDR3 loop reads CASSPKRESNEQFF. CDR3 DNA: TGTGCCAGTAGTCCCAAGCGGGAAAGTAATGAGCAGTTCTTC.

The CDR3 spells CASSYSSGIAYEQYF. CDR3 DNA sequence: TGTGCCAGCAGTTACTCATCCGGGATCGCCTACGAGCAGTACTTC. The chain employs TRBV6-5 and TRBJ2-7; the D gene is possibly TRBD2 (5 bases). The CDR3 is made up of 15 amino acids. Germline loops: CDR1 MNHEY, CDR2 SVGAGI. V lost 0 bases and J 2 bases, leaving 11 bases between the germline ends.

The rearrangement uses TRBV4-3 and TRBJ2-5; 9 bases are a match to TRBD1. In germline, CDR1 is LGHNA, CDR2 YSLEER. This CDR3 spans 15 amino acids. Germline trimming cut 1 base from V and 5 bases from J; bases unmatched to any gene: 5. The chain's CDR3 is CASSQGTGAWETQYF. For the CDR3, the DNA is TGCGCCAGCAGCCAAGGGACAGGGGCCTGGGAGACCCAGTACTTC.

This clone was picked up one time. The chain couples TRBV12-3 or TRBV12-4 to TRBJ2-3, with 10 bases matching TRBD2. CDR3 size: 12 residues. Trimming took 4 bases from V and 15 from J; bases not matched to a gene: 7. The chain's CDR3 is CASSSSGRTPYF. DNA for the CDR3: TGTGCCAGCAGTTCTAGCGGGAGAACGCCCTATTTT.

The rearrangement links TRBV9 to TRBJ2-2; maybe TRBD2 (6 bases). V lost 3 bases and J 2 bases, leaving 20 bases between the germline ends. The CDR3 is 18 residues long. Germline CDR1 SGDLS, CDR2 YYNGEE. This chain's CDR3 is CASSAARLAGSNTGELFF. CDR3 nucleotides: TGTGCCAGCAGCGCAGCCCGCTTGGCGGGGAGCAACACCGGGGAGCTGTTTTTT.

This clone was picked up one time. This chain uses TRBV7-2 with TRBJ1-3, with TRBD1 identical over 8 bases. Germline-derived CDR1 and CDR2 are SGHTA and FQGNSA. The trim removed 5 bases at V and 0 bases at J, leaving 15 bases unmatched. The CDR3 consists of 19 residues. The CDR3 is CASSNHNRDRYFSGNTIYF. In DNA, the CDR3 is TGTGCCAGCAGCAACCACAACCGGGACAGGTACTTCTCTGGAAACACCATATATTTT. Based on the CDR3 plus reference TRBV7-2 and TRBJ1-3, the full variable domain is GAGVSQSPSNKVTEKGKDVELRCDPISGHTALYWYRQSLGQGLEFLIYFQGNSAPDKSGLPSDRFSAERTGGSVSTLTIQRTQQEDSAVYLCASSNHNRDRYFSGNTIYFGEGSWLTVV.

CDR3 nucleotides: TGTGCCAGCAGTGGGGACAGGGAAATTACTGAAGCTTTCTTT. Amino acids: CASSGDREITEAFF. The rearrangement uses TRBV6-4 and TRBJ1-1; 9 nucleotides line up with TRBD1. V trimming: 4 bases; J trimming: 5 bases; junction bases outside the gene matches: 5. Germline V lookup: CDR1 MRHNA, CDR2 SNTAGT. CDR3 length: 14 residues.

This clone has only one observation. This sample includes further DNA sequences coding for the same CDR3. The chain joins TRBV5-1 to TRBJ1-1; 9 nucleotides align to TRBD1. The CDR3 consists of 14 residues. Germline V gives CDR1 SGHRS, CDR2 YFSETQ. Trimming removed 4 bases from V and 4 bases from J; junction bases left unmatched: 5. CDR3 protein: CASSPTTGGTEAFF. As DNA, the CDR3 is TGCGCCAGCAGCCCCACGACAGGGGGCACTGAAGCTTTCTTT.

The chain joins TRBV6-5 to TRBJ2-7; 9 bases match TRBD1. The length of the CDR3 is 14 residues. V shed 4 bases, J shed 2 bases, and the junction held 3 bases outside the gene matches. Germline CDR1 reads MNHEY; CDR2 reads SVGAGI. CDR3 loop: CASSWGQGPYEQYF. CDR3 bases: TGTGCCAGCAGTTGGGGACAGGGCCCCTACGAGCAGTACTTC.

The J gene is TRBJ1-6, the V gene TRBV9; tentatively, D is TRBD1 (6 bases). CDR1 and CDR2 (germline): SGDLS, YYNGEE. Trimming pared 4 bases from V and 6 bases from J, leaving 14 bases between. This CDR3 is 15 amino acids long. DNA for the CDR3: TGTGCCAGCAGCCCACAGGGATGGGGTAATTCACCCCTCCACTTT. Translating it yields CASSPQGWGNSPLHF.

This chain uses TRBV5-4 with TRBJ2-7, with TRBD2 identical over 10 bases. Germline V CDR1 and CDR2: SGHNT, YYREEE (reference sequence). The CDR3 extends over 16 amino acids. The ends lost 0 bases at V and 4 bases at J; junction bases unmatched: 7. The CDR3 nucleotides read TGTGCCAGCAGCTTGGGATTGCCTAGCGGGAGTTACGAGCAGTACTTC. Amino acid sequence: CASSLGLPSGSYEQYF.

In its sample, this clone was seen a few times. This chain joins TRBV19 and TRBJ2-1, with D unresolved. CDR3 length: 13 residues. Trimming stripped 4 bases from V and 3 bases from J, with 7 bases between. Germline CDR1 LNHDA, CDR2 SQIVND (reference sequence). The CDR3 here is CASSNTFYNEQFF. DNA of the CDR3: TGTGCCAGTAGTAATACATTCTACAATGAGCAGTTCTTC.

The chain joins TRBV9 to TRBJ1-4; TRBD1 is a possible D gene (6 bases). Germline V gene data show CDR1 as SGDLS and CDR2 as YYNGEE. The V end lost 4 bases, the J end lost 4 bases, and 14 bases lay between the germline ends. This CDR3 is built from 15 residues. The CDR3 DNA sequence: TGTGCCAGCAGCTATGGAACAGGGATTAATGAAAAACTGTTTTTT. Amino acids: CASSYGTGINEKLFF.

This sequence joins TRBV12-5 and TRBJ2-1; TRBD2 matches at 9 bases. The germline gives CDR1 LGHNT, CDR2 FRNRAP. V gave up 11 bases and J gave up 1 base; unmatched junction bases: 9. The CDR3 consists of 15 residues. The CDR3 region is CASSSGTDSYNEQFF. CDR3 DNA sequence: TGTGCTTCCTCTAGCGGGACCGATTCCTACAATGAGCAGTTCTTC.

V usage is TRBV30 and J usage is TRBJ2-6; D ambiguous. Germline V gene sequence: CDR1 GTSNPN, CDR2 SVGIG (reference sequence). V was trimmed by 2 bases and J by 3 bases, leaving 8 bases between them. The CDR3 runs to 14 residues. This chain's CDR3 is CAWSSGFGANVLTF. In DNA form, the CDR3 reads TGTGCCTGGAGTTCGGGTTTTGGGGCCAACGTCCTGACTTTC.

This chain connects TRBV7-2 to TRBJ1-5; D not certain. Trimming stripped 2 bases from V and 2 bases from J, with 10 bases between. This CDR3 is built from 15 residues. From germline, CDR1 is SGHTA and CDR2 FQGNSA. CDR3 loop: CASSLFWSGNQPQHF. CDR3 coding DNA: TGTGCCAGCAGCTTATTTTGGAGCGGCAATCAGCCCCAGCATTTT.

The CDR3, as DNA: TGTGCCAGCAGTCAGACAGGAATCAATGGCTACACCTTC. Amino acids: CASSQTGINGYTF. This rearrangement joins TRBV6-2 or TRBV6-3 to TRBJ1-2, with D perhaps matching TRBD1 (6 bases). The CDR3 loop spans 13 amino acids. Between the trimmed V and J ends, which lost 5 bases and 6 bases, there was a span of 13 bases. Germline values: CDR1 MNHEY, CDR2 SVGEGT.

The chain combines TRBV4-2 with TRBJ2-2; maybe TRBD1 (6 bases). Deletions cut 0 bases from V and 6 bases from J, with 14 bases between. This CDR3 has 16 residues. The germline V gene encodes CDR1 LGHNA and CDR2 YNFKEQ. DNA for the CDR3: TGTGCCAGCAGCCAAGATGTACAGGGTATGGCCGGGGAGCTGTTTTTT. Amino acids: CASSQDVQGMAGELFF.

The rearrangement joins TRBV9 to TRBJ2-3; 8 bases are shared with TRBD2. The trim removed 4 bases at V and 8 bases at J, leaving 9 bases unmatched. The V gene's germline CDR1 is SGDLS and CDR2 YYNGEE. The CDR3 totals 14 residues. CDR3 loop: CASSPPTGTSTQYF. The CDR3 DNA reads as TGTGCCAGCAGCCCCCCTACCGGGACTAGTACGCAGTATTTT.

The CDR3 coding sequence is TGCAGCGTTGAAGGGGGGACAGGGAACCAAGAGACCCAGTACTTC. This translates into CSVEGGTGNQETQYF. This chain joins TRBV29-1 and TRBJ2-5, with 9 bases lining up with TRBD1. Germline assignment: CDR1 SQVTM and CDR2 ANQGSEA. With V trimmed by 1 base and J by 0 bases, 3 bases remained unmatched. There are 15 residues in the CDR3.

The chain is built from TRBV4-2 and TRBJ2-1, with 7 bases lining up with TRBD2. Germline lookup yields CDR1 LGHNA and CDR2 YNFKEQ. V shed 5 bases, J shed 7 bases, and the junction held 17 bases outside the gene matches. This CDR3 has 17 residues. The CDR3 sequence is CASSKGLAGSWGNEQFF. In nucleotides, the CDR3 is TGTGCCAGCAGCAAAGGGTTAGCGGGTAGTTGGGGAAATGAGCAGTTCTTC.

This rearrangement joins TRBV3-1 (or the pseudogene TRBV3-2) to TRBJ1-2; D unresolved. The V gene lost 4 bases and the J gene lost 9 bases, with 15 bases spanning the gap. The CDR3 covers 13 residues. CDR1 is LGHDT, CDR2 YNNKEL, per germline (reference sequence). The CDR3 DNA sequence: TGTGCCAGCAGCCCATCCGGGGTAACGAGCTACACCTTC. This sequence encodes CASSPSGVTSYTF.

The chain employs TRBV4-3 and TRBJ2-2; 9 nucleotides align to TRBD2. With 4 bases clipped from V and 0 bases from J, the junction kept 6 bases outside the gene matches. Looked up from germline, CDR1 is LGHNA and CDR2 is YSLEER. This CDR3 has 17 amino acids. This CDR3 reads CASSPRASGANTGELFF. The CDR3 region has the DNA TGCGCCAGCAGCCCCAGGGCTAGCGGGGCGAACACCGGGGAGCTGTTTTTT.

This clone was seen a few times. This sequence joins TRBV4-3 and TRBJ1-1; TRBD1 matches at 8 bases. The CDR3 spans 16 residues. CDR1 and CDR2 from the germline V gene are LGHNA and YSLEER. With 4 bases clipped from V and 4 bases from J, the junction kept 11 bases outside the gene matches. CDR3 DNA: TGCGCCAGCAGCCTCCAACCAGACAGGGGAATCACTGAAGCTTTCTTT. This codes for CASSLQPDRGITEAFF.

The rearrangement joins TRBV18 to TRBJ2-3; TRBD2 matches at 8 bases. V shed 6 bases and J 3 bases; nucleotides not matched to a gene: 8. CDR1 is KGHSH, CDR2 LQKENI, per germline. This CDR3 contains 15 residues. CDR3 in DNA: TGTGCCAGCTCGGTAGGACTAGCAGAAACAGATACGCAGTATTTT. This translates into CASSVGLAETDTQYF. The variable domain in full, completed from reference TRBV18 and TRBJ2-3, reads NAGVMQNPRHLVRRRGQEARLRCSPMKGHSHVYWYRQLPEEGLKFMVYLQKENIIDESGMPKERFSAEFPKEGPSILRIQQVVRGDSAAYFCASSVGLAETDTQYFGPGTRLTVL.